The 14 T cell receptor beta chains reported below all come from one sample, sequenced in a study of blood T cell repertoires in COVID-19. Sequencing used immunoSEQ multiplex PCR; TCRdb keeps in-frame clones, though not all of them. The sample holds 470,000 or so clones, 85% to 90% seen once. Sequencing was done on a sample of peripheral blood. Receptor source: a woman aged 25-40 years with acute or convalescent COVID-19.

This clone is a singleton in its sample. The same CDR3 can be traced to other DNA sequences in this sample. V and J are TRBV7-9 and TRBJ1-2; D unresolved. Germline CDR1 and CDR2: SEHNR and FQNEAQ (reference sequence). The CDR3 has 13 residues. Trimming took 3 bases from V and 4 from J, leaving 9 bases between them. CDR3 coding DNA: TGTGCCAGCAGCTTCCCGGGAGGCTATGGCTACACCTTC. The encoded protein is CASSFPGGYGYTF.

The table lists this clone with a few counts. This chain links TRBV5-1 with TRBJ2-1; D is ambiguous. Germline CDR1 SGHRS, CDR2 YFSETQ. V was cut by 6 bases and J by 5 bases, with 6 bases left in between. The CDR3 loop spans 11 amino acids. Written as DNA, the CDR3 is TGCGCCAGCAAGCTCAACAATGAGCAGTTCTTC. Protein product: CASKLNNEQFF.

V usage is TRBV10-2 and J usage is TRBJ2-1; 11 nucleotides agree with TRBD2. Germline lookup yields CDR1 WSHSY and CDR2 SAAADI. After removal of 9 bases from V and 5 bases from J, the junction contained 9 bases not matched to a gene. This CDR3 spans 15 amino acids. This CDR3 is CASRDSGGEHNEQFF. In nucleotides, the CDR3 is TGCGCCAGTAGAGATAGCGGGGGGGAACACAATGAGCAGTTCTTC.

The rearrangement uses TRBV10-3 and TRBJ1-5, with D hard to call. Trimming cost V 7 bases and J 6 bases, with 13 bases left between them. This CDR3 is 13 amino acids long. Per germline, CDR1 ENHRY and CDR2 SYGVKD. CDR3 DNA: TGTGCCATCAATGGGGAGATGGGTCAGCCCCAGCATTTT. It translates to CAINGEMGQPQHF.

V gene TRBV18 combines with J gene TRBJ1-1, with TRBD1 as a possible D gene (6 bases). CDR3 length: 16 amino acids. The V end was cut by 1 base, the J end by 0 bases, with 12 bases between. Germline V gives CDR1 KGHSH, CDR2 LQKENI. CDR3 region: CASSPHARGMNTEAFF. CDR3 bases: TGTGCCAGCTCACCACACGCCAGGGGCATGAACACTGAAGCTTTCTTT.

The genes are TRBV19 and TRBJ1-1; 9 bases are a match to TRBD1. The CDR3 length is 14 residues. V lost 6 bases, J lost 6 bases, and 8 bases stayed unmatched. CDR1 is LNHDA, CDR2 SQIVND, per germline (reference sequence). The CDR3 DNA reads TGTGCCAGTAGCGCGGGACAGGGTTTCCCTGAAGCTTTCTTT. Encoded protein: CASSAGQGFPEAFF.

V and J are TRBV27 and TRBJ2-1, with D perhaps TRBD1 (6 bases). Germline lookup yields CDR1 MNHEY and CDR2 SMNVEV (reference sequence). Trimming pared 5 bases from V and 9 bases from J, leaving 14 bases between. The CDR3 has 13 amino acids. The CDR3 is CASSIGDITEQFF. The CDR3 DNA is TGTGCCAGCAGTATTGGGGACATTACTGAGCAGTTCTTC.

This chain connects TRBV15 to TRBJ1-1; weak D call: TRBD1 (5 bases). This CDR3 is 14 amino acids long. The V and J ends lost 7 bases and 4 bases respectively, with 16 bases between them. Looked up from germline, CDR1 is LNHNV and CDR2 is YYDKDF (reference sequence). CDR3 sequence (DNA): TGTGCCACCACGAAAATTAGGGGTGGCACTGAAGCTTTCTTT. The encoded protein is CATTKIRGGTEAFF.

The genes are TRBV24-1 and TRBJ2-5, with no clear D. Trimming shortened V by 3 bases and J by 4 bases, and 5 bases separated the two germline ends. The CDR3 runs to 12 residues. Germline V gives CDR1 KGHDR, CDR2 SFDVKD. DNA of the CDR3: TGTGCCACCAGTGATCCCCGAGAGACCCAGTACTTC. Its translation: CATSDPRETQYF.

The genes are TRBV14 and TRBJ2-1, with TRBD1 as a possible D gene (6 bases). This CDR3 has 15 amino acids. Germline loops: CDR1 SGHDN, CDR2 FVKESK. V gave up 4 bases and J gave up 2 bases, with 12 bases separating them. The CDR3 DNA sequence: TGTGCCAGCAGCCCTGGACAGAACGCCTACAATGAGCAGTTCTTC. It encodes CASSPGQNAYNEQFF. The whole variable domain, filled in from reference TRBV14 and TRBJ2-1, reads EAGVTQFPSHSVIEKGQTVTLRCDPISGHDNLYWYRRVMGKEIKFLLHFVKESKQDESGMPNNRFLAERTGGTYSTLKVQPAELEDSGVYFCASSPGQNAYNEQFFGPGTRLTVL.

CDR3 protein: CASSLVHRGEETQYF. The CDR3 coding sequence is TGCGCCAGCAGCTTGGTCCACAGGGGCGAAGAGACCCAGTACTTC. The chain links TRBV5-1 to TRBJ2-5, with 7 bases that match TRBD1. From germline, CDR1 is SGHRS and CDR2 YFSETQ. This CDR3 region has 15 residues. V lost 0 bases to trimming and J lost 3 bases; unmatched junction nucleotides: 5.

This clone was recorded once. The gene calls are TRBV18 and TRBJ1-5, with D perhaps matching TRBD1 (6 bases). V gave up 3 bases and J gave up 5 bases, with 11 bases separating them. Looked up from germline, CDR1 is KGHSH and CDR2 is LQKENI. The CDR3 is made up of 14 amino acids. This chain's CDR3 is CASSPDRWDQPQHF. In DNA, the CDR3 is TGTGCCAGCTCACCGGACAGATGGGATCAGCCCCAGCATTTT. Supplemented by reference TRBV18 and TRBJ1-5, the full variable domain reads NAGVMQNPRHLVRRRGQEARLRCSPMKGHSHVYWYRQLPEEGLKFMVYLQKENIIDESGMPKERFSAEFPKEGPSILRIQQVVRGDSAAYFCASSPDRWDQPQHFGDGTRLSIL.

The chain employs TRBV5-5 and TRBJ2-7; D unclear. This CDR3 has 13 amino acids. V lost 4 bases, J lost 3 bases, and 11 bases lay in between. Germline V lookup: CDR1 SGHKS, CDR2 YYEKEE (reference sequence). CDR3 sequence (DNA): TGTGCCAGCAGCCCAGGTTCCTACTACGAGCAGTACTTC. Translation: CASSPGSYYEQYF.

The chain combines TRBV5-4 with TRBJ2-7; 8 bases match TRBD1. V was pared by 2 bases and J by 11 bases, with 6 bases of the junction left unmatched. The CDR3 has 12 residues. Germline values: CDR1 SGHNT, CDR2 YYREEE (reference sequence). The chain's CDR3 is CASSFNRGDKYF. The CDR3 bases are TGTGCCAGCAGCTTTAACAGGGGGGATAAGTACTTC.